This paragraph covers one T cell receptor beta chain sequence. Other DNA sequences in the same sample also yield this CDR3. The CDR3 consists of 13 residues. V was pared by 4 bases and J by 1 base, with 1 base of the junction left unmatched. Germline V gives CDR1 SGHRS, CDR2 YFSETQ. Original data processing: Reference gene primer amplification gave nucleated cell count estimates. The repertoire was sequenced with immunoSEQ multiplex PCR; TCRdb's copy has only in-frame clones and lacks some. Clone size and the V and J calls come from that table; the DNA yielded D and trimming. This table holds 95,000 to 120,000 clones, about 83% found once. The data are from a study of blood T cell repertoires in COVID-19. Across the whole study: Researchers got acute and convalescent COVID-19 samples from the United States, Italy and Spain. Sample material is recorded as cDNA or gDNA derived from T cells, B-cell-depleted T cells, or PBMCs.

The rearrangement links TRBV5-1 to TRBJ1-2, with 7 bases identical to TRBD1. The sequenced material came from peripheral blood. The clonotype was recovered from a woman in her 70s with acute or convalescent COVID-19. The CDR3 DNA sequence: TGCGCCAGCAGCCCAGGGGGTAACTATGGCTACACCTTC. It encodes CASSPGGNYGYTF.